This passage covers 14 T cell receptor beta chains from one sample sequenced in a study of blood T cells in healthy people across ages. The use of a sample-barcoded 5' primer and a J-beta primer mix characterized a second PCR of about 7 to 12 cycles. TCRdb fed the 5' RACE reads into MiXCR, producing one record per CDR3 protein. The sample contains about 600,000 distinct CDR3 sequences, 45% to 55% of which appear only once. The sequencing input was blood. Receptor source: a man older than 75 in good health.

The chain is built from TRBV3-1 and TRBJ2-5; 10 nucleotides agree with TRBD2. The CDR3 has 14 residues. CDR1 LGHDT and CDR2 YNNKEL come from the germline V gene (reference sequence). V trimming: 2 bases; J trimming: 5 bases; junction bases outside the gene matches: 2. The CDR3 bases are TGTGCCAGCAGCCAACGTAGCGGGGGGGAGACCCAGTACTTC. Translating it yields CASSQRSGGETQYF.

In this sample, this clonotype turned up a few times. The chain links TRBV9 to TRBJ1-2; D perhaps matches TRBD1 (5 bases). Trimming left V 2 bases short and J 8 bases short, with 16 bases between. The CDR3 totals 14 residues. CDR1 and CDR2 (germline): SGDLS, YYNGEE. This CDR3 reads CASSVGPQSGGYTF. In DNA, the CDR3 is TGTGCCAGCAGCGTGGGGCCCCAGTCGGGCGGCTACACCTTC.

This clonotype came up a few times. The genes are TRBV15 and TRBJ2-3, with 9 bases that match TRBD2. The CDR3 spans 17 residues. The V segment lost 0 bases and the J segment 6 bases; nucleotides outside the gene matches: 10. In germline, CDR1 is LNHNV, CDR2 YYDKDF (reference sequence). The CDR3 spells CATSRDQRRGGGDTQYF. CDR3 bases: TGTGCCACCAGCAGAGATCAGCGGCGGGGGGGCGGGGATACGCAGTATTTT.

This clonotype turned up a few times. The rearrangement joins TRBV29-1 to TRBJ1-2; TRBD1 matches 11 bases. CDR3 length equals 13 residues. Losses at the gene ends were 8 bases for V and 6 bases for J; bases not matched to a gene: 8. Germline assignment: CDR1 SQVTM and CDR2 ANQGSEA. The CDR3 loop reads CSTHRDRGDGYTF. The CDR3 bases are TGCAGCACCCACCGGGACAGGGGGGATGGCTACACCTTC.

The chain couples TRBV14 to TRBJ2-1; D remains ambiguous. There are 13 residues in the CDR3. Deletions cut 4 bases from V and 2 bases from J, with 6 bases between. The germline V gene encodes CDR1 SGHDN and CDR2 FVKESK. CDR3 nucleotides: TGTGCCAGCAGCCTGATCCCCTACAATGAGCAGTTCTTC. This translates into CASSLIPYNEQFF.

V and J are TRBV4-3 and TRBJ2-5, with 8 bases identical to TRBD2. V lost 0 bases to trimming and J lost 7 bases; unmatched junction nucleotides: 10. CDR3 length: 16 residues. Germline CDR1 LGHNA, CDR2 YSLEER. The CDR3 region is CASSQDNPAGEGTQYF. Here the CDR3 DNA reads TGCGCCAGCAGCCAAGATAACCCAGCGGGGGAGGGGACCCAGTACTTC.

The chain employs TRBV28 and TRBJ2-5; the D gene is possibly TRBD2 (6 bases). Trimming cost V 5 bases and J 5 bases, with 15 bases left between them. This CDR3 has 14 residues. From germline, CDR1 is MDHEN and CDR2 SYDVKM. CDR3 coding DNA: TGTGCCAGCAGTCTACCGGGGGTAGGGGAGACCCAGTACTTC. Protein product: CASSLPGVGETQYF.

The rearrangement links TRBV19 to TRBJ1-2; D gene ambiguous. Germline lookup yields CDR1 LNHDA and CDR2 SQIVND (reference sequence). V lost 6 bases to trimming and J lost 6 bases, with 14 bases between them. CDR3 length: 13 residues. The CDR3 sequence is CASRTDRTDGYTF. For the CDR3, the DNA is TGTGCCAGTAGAACCGACCGGACTGATGGCTACACCTTC. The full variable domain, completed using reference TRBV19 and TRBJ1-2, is DGGITQSPKYLFRKEGQNVTLSCEQNLNHDAMYWYRQDPGQGLRLIYYSQIVNDFQKGDIAEGYSVSREKKESFPLTVTSAQKNPTAFYLCASRTDRTDGYTFGSGTRLTVV.

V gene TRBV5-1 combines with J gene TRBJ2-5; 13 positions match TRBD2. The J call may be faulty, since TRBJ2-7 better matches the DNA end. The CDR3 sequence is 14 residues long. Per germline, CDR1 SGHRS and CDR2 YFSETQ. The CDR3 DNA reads TGCGCCAGCAGCCCCGGACTAGCGGGAGTCGAGCAGTACTTC. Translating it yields CASSPGLAGVEQYF.

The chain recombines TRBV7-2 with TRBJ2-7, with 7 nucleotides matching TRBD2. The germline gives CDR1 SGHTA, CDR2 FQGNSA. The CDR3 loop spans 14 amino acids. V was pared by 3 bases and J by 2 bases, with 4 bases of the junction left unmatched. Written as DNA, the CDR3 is TGTGCCAGCAGCTTTAGCGGGCCTCCCTACGAGCAGTACTTC. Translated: CASSFSGPPYEQYF.

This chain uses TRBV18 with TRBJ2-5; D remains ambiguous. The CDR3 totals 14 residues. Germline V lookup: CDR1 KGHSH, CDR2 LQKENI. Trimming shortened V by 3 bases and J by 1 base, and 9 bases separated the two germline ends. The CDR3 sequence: CASSPKWIQETQYF. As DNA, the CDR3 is TGTGCCAGCTCACCGAAGTGGATCCAAGAGACCCAGTACTTC.

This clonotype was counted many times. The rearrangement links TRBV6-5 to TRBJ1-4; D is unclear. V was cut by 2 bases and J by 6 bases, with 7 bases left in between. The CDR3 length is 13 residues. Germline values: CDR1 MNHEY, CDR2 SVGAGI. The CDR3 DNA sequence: TGTGCCAGCAGTTACGACCCACATGAAAAACTGTTTTTT. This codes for CASSYDPHEKLFF.

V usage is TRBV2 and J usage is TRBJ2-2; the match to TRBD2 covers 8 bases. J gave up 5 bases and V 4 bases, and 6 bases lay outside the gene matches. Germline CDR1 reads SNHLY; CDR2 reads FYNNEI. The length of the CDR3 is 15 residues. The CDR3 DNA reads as TGTGCCAGCAGTGGTGGACTAGCTCGGACCGGGGAGCTGTTTTTT. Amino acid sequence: CASSGGLARTGELFF.

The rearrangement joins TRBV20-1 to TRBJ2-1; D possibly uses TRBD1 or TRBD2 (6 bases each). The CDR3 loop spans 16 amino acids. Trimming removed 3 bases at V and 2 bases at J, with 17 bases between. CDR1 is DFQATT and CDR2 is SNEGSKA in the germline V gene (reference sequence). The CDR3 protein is CSASRGAGITYNEQFF. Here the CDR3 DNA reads TGCAGTGCTAGTAGGGGGGCCGGGATCACCTACAATGAGCAGTTCTTC.